This T cell receptor beta chain was recovered during a study of T cells after yellow fever vaccination. Findings and limits, study-wide: The study noted that FACS-sorted repertoires could contain abundant clonotypes contaminating from the bulk population. Among primary-vaccination clones, most reappeared after the booster, at roughly 95% for CD4 and around 91% for CD8. Shared CD4/CD8 clonotypes were a small share, likely from convergent recombination.

Production of TCR cDNA was by 5'RACE template switching, which also added a universal primer site and UMIs. TCRdb reprocessed the 5' RACE reads via MiXCR and lists one record per CDR3 protein. There are some 250,000 distinct CDR3 sequences in the sample; around 3.5% occur only once, and 19% lies in the top ten. This clonotype was counted at least ten times. Its antigen is unknown. This CDR3 region has 14 residues. Germline assignment: CDR1 SGHTA and CDR2 FQGNSA. V was pared by 6 bases and J by 1 base, with 11 bases between. The sequence was collected from a man younger than 35 who received the YFV17D yellow fever vaccine. The specimen was PBMCs, collected 15 days after the yellow fever booster vaccination. The chain combines TRBV7-2 with TRBJ2-3, with a possible D match to TRBD2 (7 bases). The CDR3 loop is CASSTGGRTDTQYF. The CDR3 bases are TGTGCCAGCAGTACCGGGGGGCGCACAGATACGCAGTATTTT.